A selection of T cell receptor beta chains follows, all from one sample in a study of metastatic and nonmetastatic thyroid tumors. TCRdb re-called clones from the PCR reads using MiXCR. The table includes about 30,000 clones, more than 20% detected once. Sequences were obtained from blood. The receptors were gathered from a female donor with papillary thyroid cancer or a benign thyroid nodule (not recorded which). Some clones in this sample may be carry-over from other donors' samples. CDR3s include the opening cysteine and the closing phenylalanine or tryptophan. Fields, in order: CDR3 protein, J gene, V gene, D gene. A D gene is named only where the DNA matches it firmly.

CDR3 protein: CASSHQTSSYNEQFF; J gene: TRBJ2-1; V gene: TRBV4-3; D gene: -
CDR3 protein: CASIQHGAAYEQYF; J gene: TRBJ2-7; V gene: TRBV28; D gene: -
CDR3 protein: CASRPLDRLNTEAFF; J gene: TRBJ1-1; V gene: TRBV6-2/TRBV6-3; D gene: TRBD1
CDR3 protein: CSVDRDRGYNEQFF; J gene: TRBJ2-1; V gene: TRBV29-1; D gene: TRBD1
CDR3 protein: CASSSPGDTGELFF; J gene: TRBJ2-2; V gene: TRBV19; D gene: -
CDR3 protein: CSVEDYVATYNEQFF; J gene: TRBJ2-1; V gene: TRBV29-1; D gene: -
CDR3 protein: CASSIGLGLGYNEQFF; J gene: TRBJ2-1; V gene: TRBV19; D gene: TRBD2
CDR3 protein: CASSELLALSSYEQYF; J gene: TRBJ2-7; V gene: TRBV6-1; D gene: TRBD2
CDR3 protein: CASSEAPGQHTEAFF; J gene: TRBJ1-1; V gene: TRBV6-1; D gene: TRBD1
CDR3 protein: CASSEYGYEQYF; J gene: TRBJ2-7; V gene: TRBV6-1; D gene: -
CDR3 protein: CASSLGGLAGLETQYF; J gene: TRBJ2-5; V gene: TRBV11-3; D gene: TRBD2
CDR3 protein: CASSLRLTRETQYF; J gene: TRBJ2-3; V gene: TRBV7-2; D gene: TRBD2
CDR3 protein: CASSYRQRSSYEQYF; J gene: TRBJ2-7; V gene: TRBV11-3; D gene: -
CDR3 protein: CASSQEARGRDGYTF; J gene: TRBJ1-2; V gene: TRBV3-1; D gene: TRBD1
CDR3 protein: CASSLGAGGNQPQHF; J gene: TRBJ1-5; V gene: TRBV27; D gene: -
CDR3 protein: CASSVAAGGPSDTQYF; J gene: TRBJ2-3; V gene: TRBV9; D gene: TRBD2
CDR3 protein: CASRSPEGRKNIQYF; J gene: TRBJ2-4; V gene: TRBV28; D gene: -
CDR3 protein: CASTPLRTGNYGYTF; J gene: TRBJ1-2; V gene: TRBV11-2; D gene: -
CDR3 protein: CSATTGGGDYGYTF; J gene: TRBJ1-2; V gene: TRBV20-1; D gene: TRBD1
CDR3 protein: CSALAGVLVQYF; J gene: TRBJ2-7; V gene: TRBV20-1; D gene: TRBD2
CDR3 protein: CATSRDRAGGNQPQHF; J gene: TRBJ1-5; V gene: TRBV15; D gene: -
CDR3 protein: CASSSLGYTGELFF; J gene: TRBJ2-2; V gene: TRBV28; D gene: -
CDR3 protein: CASSWGDGQETQYF; J gene: TRBJ2-5; V gene: TRBV7-8; D gene: -
CDR3 protein: CATSIRTGGSETQYF; J gene: TRBJ2-5; V gene: TRBV24-1; D gene: -
CDR3 protein: CASSLPPGLAGYEQYF; J gene: TRBJ2-7; V gene: TRBV12-3/TRBV12-4; D gene: TRBD2
CDR3 protein: CASSQGRGGLVEKLFF; J gene: TRBJ1-4; V gene: TRBV4-1; D gene: -
CDR3 protein: CASTGGETQYF; J gene: TRBJ2-5; V gene: TRBV5-1; D gene: -
CDR3 protein: CASRTAGGGNEQYF; J gene: TRBJ2-7; V gene: TRBV7-9; D gene: -
CDR3 protein: CASSLIGSGTDTQYF; J gene: TRBJ2-3; V gene: TRBV7-9; D gene: -
CDR3 protein: CASSFTGNTGELFF; J gene: TRBJ2-2; V gene: TRBV12-3/TRBV12-4; D gene: -
CDR3 protein: CAWSVPGRQAFF; J gene: TRBJ1-1; V gene: TRBV30; D gene: -
CDR3 protein: CASSLVLAGPTDTQYF; J gene: TRBJ2-3; V gene: TRBV11-1; D gene: TRBD2
CDR3 protein: CASSPLAGSINEQFF; J gene: TRBJ2-1; V gene: TRBV5-1; D gene: TRBD2
CDR3 protein: CASSVLGQPQHF; J gene: TRBJ1-5; V gene: TRBV2; D gene: -
CDR3 protein: CASSLARLAGGSGDTQYF; J gene: TRBJ2-3; V gene: TRBV7-6; D gene: TRBD2
CDR3 protein: CASSVGTSGYYEQYF; J gene: TRBJ2-7; V gene: TRBV9; D gene: TRBD2
CDR3 protein: CASDRWASNQPQHF; J gene: TRBJ1-5; V gene: TRBV6-1; D gene: -
CDR3 protein: CASSQLRGSGRMYEQYF; J gene: TRBJ2-7; V gene: TRBV3-1; D gene: TRBD2
CDR3 protein: CASGKDLVSSEQYF; J gene: TRBJ2-7; V gene: TRBV6-1; D gene: -
CDR3 protein: CASDQGANYGYTF; J gene: TRBJ1-2; V gene: TRBV19; D gene: TRBD1
CDR3 protein: CASSLTGMNTEAFF; J gene: TRBJ1-1; V gene: TRBV11-3; D gene: TRBD1
CDR3 protein: CSARLVGQNYEQYF; J gene: TRBJ2-7; V gene: TRBV20-1; D gene: -
CDR3 protein: CSALGAGTEAFF; J gene: TRBJ1-1; V gene: TRBV20-1; D gene: -
CDR3 protein: CASSAGPLYSNQPQHF; J gene: TRBJ1-5; V gene: TRBV10-2; D gene: -
CDR3 protein: CATTGTGIETQYF; J gene: TRBJ2-5; V gene: TRBV24-1; D gene: -
CDR3 protein: CASRDGSSYNSPLHF; J gene: TRBJ1-6; V gene: TRBV5-1; D gene: -
CDR3 protein: CASSNRGSVNTEAFF; J gene: TRBJ1-1; V gene: TRBV7-2; D gene: TRBD1
CDR3 protein: CSAYQYRTSGGNTGELFF; J gene: TRBJ2-2; V gene: TRBV20-1; D gene: TRBD2
CDR3 protein: CASSESSGRAHEQYF; J gene: TRBJ2-7; V gene: TRBV2; D gene: TRBD2
CDR3 protein: CSATPAHLQETQYF; J gene: TRBJ2-5; V gene: TRBV20-1; D gene: -
CDR3 protein: CASSVATKGGGHKETQYF; J gene: TRBJ2-5; V gene: TRBV9; D gene: -
CDR3 protein: CASSEAPGVSYEQYF; J gene: TRBJ2-7; V gene: TRBV6-1; D gene: -
CDR3 protein: CASSDGTDTQYF; J gene: TRBJ2-3; V gene: TRBV6-1; D gene: -
CDR3 protein: CASSLAGTSGSKEQYF; J gene: TRBJ2-7; V gene: TRBV11-1; D gene: TRBD2